This TCR beta chain was sequenced for a study of blood T cells in healthy people across ages. A second PCR of 7 to 11 cycles used a sample-barcoded 5' primer and a J-beta primer mix. A single record per CDR3 protein comes from TCRdb applying MiXCR to the 5' RACE reads. The table includes about 1.1 million distinct CDR3 sequences, under 40% detected once. Germline CDR1 SEHNR, CDR2 FQNEAQ (reference sequence). This CDR3 is built from 11 residues. The V gene lost 6 bases and the J gene lost 9 bases, with 11 bases spanning the gap. Sequencing was carried out using blood. This TCR came from a man between 18 and 35 years old in good health. The gene calls are TRBV7-9 and TRBJ1-1, with a tentative D call TRBD1 (5 bases). CDR3 DNA: TGTGCCAGCAGTGCCCCGGGACAAGCTTTCTTT. Residues: CASSAPGQAFF. Looking up the rest from reference TRBV7-9 and TRBJ1-1 gives the full variable domain: DTGVSQNPRHKITKRGQNVTFRCDPISEHNRLYWYRQTLGQGPEFLTYFQNEAQLEKSRLLSDRFSAERPKGSFSTLEIQRTEQGDSAMYLCASSAPGQAFFGQGTRLTVV.